The following is a T cell receptor (beta chain) sequence with its context. Its antigen is currently unknown. The table came from immunoSEQ multiplex PCR; TCRdb's copy has only in-frame clones and leaves some out. The table has approximately 17,000 clones, roughly 80% seen once. Positive selection with magnetic beads achieved the isolation of CD4+ and CD8+ cells, followed by a flow cytometry check of purity. V lost 7 bases and J 8 bases, leaving 21 bases between the germline ends. Germline lookup yields CDR1 MNHEY and CDR2 SVGAGI. The CDR3 extends over 15 amino acids. The data belong to a study of somatic mutations in cytotoxic T cells in rheumatoid arthritis. As for the study in general: Peripheral blood samples of more than 25 ml EDTA were taken from patients directly after diagnosis and before treatment.

Study-level results: The top CD8+ clone topped 20% of CD8+ cells in about an eighth of the 65 patients.

This sequence joins TRBV6-5 and TRBJ2-1, with D perhaps TRBD1 or TRBD2 (5 bases each). Input material: CD8+ T cells sorted from blood. The clonotype originates from an adult with rheumatoid arthritis. CDR3 bases: TGTGCCAGCATGCCCTGGGCAGGGAGTACGGATGAGCAGTTCTTC. Amino acids: CASMPWAGSTDEQFF.